These 22 T cell receptor beta chains were sequenced from one sample in a study of T cells after somatic rescue of genetic block. This table comes from immunoSEQ multiplex PCR, and its TCRdb copy is limited to in-frame clones, with some not included. The sample consists of roughly 15,000 clones, 72% of them appearing once. Sequencing was carried out using peripheral blood mononuclear cells (PBMCs). The receptor source for this set is a boy aged 10-17 years.

The chain links TRBV18 to TRBJ1-4; no reliable D call. Germline loops: CDR1 KGHSH, CDR2 LQKENI. The V end lost 4 bases, the J end lost 6 bases, and 9 bases lay between the germline ends. The CDR3 runs 13 residues. Written as DNA, the CDR3 is TGTGCCAGCTCACTCCGGAGGGATGAAAAACTGTTTTTT. Protein sequence: CASSLRRDEKLFF.

This clone has just a few counts. The V call is TRBV5-6, the J call TRBJ1-4; D call uncertain. Trimming took off 5 bases at V and 11 bases at J, with 4 bases between the two ends. Germline CDR1 and CDR2: SGHDT and YYEEEE. This CDR3 comprises 9 residues. CDR3 DNA sequence: TGTGCCAGCAGTTTTAAACTGTTTTTT. This gives the protein CASSFKLFF.

This chain joins TRBV18 and TRBJ2-7, with D unresolved. V shed 2 bases and J shed 3 bases, with 11 bases lying between them. The CDR3 is 14 amino acids. Germline CDR1 reads KGHSH; CDR2 reads LQKENI. Written as DNA, the CDR3 is TGTGCCAGCTCACCATTACAGTCCGTCTACGAGCAGTACTTC. It yields the protein CASSPLQSVYEQYF.

The rearrangement uses TRBV7-9 and TRBJ1-4; D is undetermined. CDR1 and CDR2 (germline): SEHNR, FQNEAQ (reference sequence). Trimming pared 2 bases from V and 5 bases from J, leaving 9 bases between. The CDR3 is 14 amino acids. The CDR3 DNA reads TGTGCCAGCAGCTTATACGGTAAAAATGAAAAACTGTTTTTT. Translation gives CASSLYGKNEKLFF.

V is TRBV5-4 and J is TRBJ2-5; D is possibly TRBD1 (6 bases). The CDR3 spans 15 residues. The germline gives CDR1 SGHNT, CDR2 YYREEE (reference sequence). The V gene lost 2 bases and the J gene lost 1 base, with 12 bases spanning the gap. The CDR3 coding sequence is TGTGCCAGCAGCTTCAATTGGGGGCCCCAAGAGACCCAGTACTTC. It yields the protein CASSFNWGPQETQYF.

This clone was seen only a few times. This chain joins TRBV5-5 and TRBJ1-5, with D hard to call. Trimming took 0 bases from V and 4 from J, leaving 5 bases between them. The CDR3 is made up of 13 amino acids. Per the germline V gene, CDR1 is SGHKS and CDR2 is YYEKEE (reference sequence). The CDR3 protein is CASSLGSNQPQHF. For the CDR3, the DNA is TGTGCCAGCAGCTTGGGATCGAATCAGCCCCAGCATTTT.

This chain uses TRBV19 with TRBJ2-7; D call uncertain. CDR3 length: 14 amino acids. Germline loops: CDR1 LNHDA, CDR2 SQIVND (reference sequence). Trimming removed 2 bases from V and 3 bases from J, with 11 bases in between. CDR3 protein: CASSIKGSFYEQYF. CDR3 coding DNA: TGTGCCAGTAGTATAAAGGGTAGCTTCTACGAGCAGTACTTC.

The chain employs TRBV7-8 and TRBJ1-4; D is unclear. Germline values: CDR1 SGHVS, CDR2 FQNEAQ. V was cut by 1 base and J by 7 bases, with 7 bases left in between. The CDR3 contains 13 residues. CDR3 in amino acids: CASSLGGGEKLFF. CDR3 nucleotides: TGTGCCAGCAGCTTAGGAGGCGGTGAAAAACTGTTTTTT. The complete variable domain, with remaining parts taken from reference TRBV7-8 and TRBJ1-4, reads GAGVSQSPRYKVAKRGQDVALRCDPISGHVSLFWYQQALGQGPEFLTYFQNEAQLDKSGLPSDRFFAERPEGSVSTLKIQRTQQEDSAVYLCASSLGGGEKLFFGSGTQLSVL.

This clone was seen a few times. The chain carries TRBV27 and TRBJ2-7; TRBD1 matches at 8 bases. This CDR3 comprises 14 residues. With 6 bases clipped from V and 3 bases from J, the junction kept 7 bases outside the gene matches. The germline V gene has CDR1 MNHEY and CDR2 SMNVEV (reference sequence). This CDR3 reads CASRTRTGRYEQYF. CDR3 coding DNA: TGTGCCAGCAGGACCCGGACAGGGCGCTACGAGCAGTACTTC.

This clone was picked up one time. The chain employs TRBV18 and TRBJ2-7, with a tentative D call TRBD1 (5 bases). Between the trimmed V and J ends, which lost 6 bases and 4 bases, there was a span of 19 bases. Germline values: CDR1 KGHSH, CDR2 LQKENI. The CDR3 has 15 residues. CDR3: CASSLGTGPRYEQYF. CDR3 in DNA: TGTGCCAGCTCCCTGGGCACAGGCCCTAGGTACGAGCAGTACTTC.

The chain has TRBV7-9 and TRBJ2-7; 8 bases line up with TRBD1. This CDR3 is built from 15 residues. Per germline, CDR1 SEHNR and CDR2 FQNEAQ (reference sequence). With V trimmed by 6 bases and J by 2 bases, 9 bases remained unmatched. CDR3 loop: CASRPTGTGPYEQYF. As DNA, the CDR3 is TGTGCCAGCAGACCGACCGGGACAGGACCCTACGAGCAGTACTTC.

The V gene is TRBV5-1, the J gene TRBJ1-6, with unresolved D. V dropped 3 bases and J dropped 3 bases, with 10 bases sitting between them. The CDR3 consists of 15 residues. From germline, CDR1 is SGHRS and CDR2 YFSETQ. Here the CDR3 reads CASSYERDYNSPLHF. DNA for the CDR3: TGCGCCAGCAGCTATGAGCGGGACTATAATTCACCCCTCCACTTT. Full variable domain (missing parts from reference TRBV5-1 and TRBJ1-6): KAGVTQTPRYLIKTRGQQVTLSCSPISGHRSVSWYQQTPGQGLQFLFEYFSETQRNKGNFPGRFSGRQFSNSRSEMNVSTLELGDSALYLCASSYERDYNSPLHFGNGTRLTVT.

The V and J genes are TRBV5-4 and TRBJ2-3, with TRBD1 matching 12 bases. CDR1 is SGHNT and CDR2 is YYREEE in the germline V gene (reference sequence). CDR3 length: 16 amino acids. The trim removed 4 bases at V and 4 bases at J, leaving 7 bases unmatched. The chain's CDR3 is CASSMGQGATPDTQYF. The CDR3 DNA follows: TGTGCCAGCAGCATGGGACAGGGGGCGACCCCAGATACGCAGTATTTT.

With regard to this clone: One end of the junction varies from germline; a read error may be responsible. The V and J genes are TRBV7-7 and TRBJ2-3; 7 bases are shared with TRBD2. CDR1 and CDR2 (germline): SSHAT, FNYEAQ (reference sequence). The CDR3 is 18 amino acids. Written as DNA, the CDR3 is TGTGCTAGCAGCTTAAACGGCGGGAGTTCCCCGCACACAGATACGCAGTATTTT. Protein: CASSLNGGSSPHTDTQYF.

The table lists this clone with a few counts. V gene TRBV7-9 combines with J gene TRBJ1-3; D is unclear. The CDR3 contains 14 residues. The germline V gene has CDR1 SEHNR and CDR2 FQNEAQ (reference sequence). V was trimmed by 2 bases and J by 4 bases, leaving 9 bases between them. The CDR3 protein is CASSLLREGNTIYF. The CDR3 DNA reads as TGTGCCAGCAGCTTACTGAGGGAAGGAAACACCATATATTTT.

V gene TRBV19 combines with J gene TRBJ1-5; maybe TRBD1 (6 bases). The CDR3 is 13 amino acids. In germline, CDR1 is LNHDA, CDR2 SQIVND (reference sequence). V shed 6 bases and J shed 9 bases, with 15 bases lying between them. The CDR3 coding sequence is TGTGCCAGTAGGAGACTGGGGGGCACGCCCCAGCATTTT. Its translation: CASRRLGGTPQHF.

The rearrangement uses TRBV15 and TRBJ2-1, with D possibly called TRBD1 or TRBD2 (5 bases each). Trimming removed 3 bases from V and 2 bases from J, with 14 bases in between. The CDR3 length is 16 residues. Germline CDR1 reads LNHNV; CDR2 reads YYDKDF (reference sequence). CDR3 amino acids: CATSRSGAGAYNEQFF. DNA for the CDR3: TGTGCCACCAGCAGGAGTGGGGCCGGGGCCTACAATGAGCAGTTCTTC. Based on the CDR3 plus reference TRBV15 and TRBJ2-1, the full variable domain is DAMVIQNPRYQVTQFGKPVTLSCSQTLNHNVMYWYQQKSSQAPKLLFHYYDKDFNNEADTPDNFQSRRPNTSFCFLDIRSPGLGDTAMYLCATSRSGAGAYNEQFFGPGTRLTVL.

The gene calls are TRBV10-3 and TRBJ2-3, with TRBD1 identical over 10 bases. The CDR3 length is 17 residues. Per germline, CDR1 ENHRY and CDR2 SYGVKD. V shed 2 bases, J shed 4 bases, and the junction held 9 bases outside the gene matches. The CDR3 sequence: CAISEEGTGAASDTQYF. CDR3 DNA sequence: TGTGCCATCAGTGAGGAGGGGACAGGGGCTGCATCAGATACGCAGTATTTT.

This clone was picked up a small number of times. V and J are TRBV7-9 and TRBJ1-3; D ambiguous. Trimming removed 2 bases from V and 0 bases from J, with 11 bases in between. This CDR3 is 16 amino acids long. The germline CDR1 and CDR2 sequences are SEHNR and FQNEAQ (reference sequence). The CDR3 reads CASSLLRGTSGNTIYF. Here the CDR3 DNA reads TGTGCCAGCAGCTTATTGCGGGGAACCTCTGGAAACACCATATATTTT.

The chain is built from TRBV2 and TRBJ2-4, with TRBD2 matching over 8 bases. CDR3 length equals 19 residues. CDR1 SNHLY and CDR2 FYNNEI come from the germline V gene. V dropped 2 bases and J dropped 0; count of bases not matched to a gene: 12. CDR3 sequence: CASSESRLAGKGAKNIQYF. CDR3 coding DNA: TGTGCCAGCAGTGAATCGAGGTTAGCGGGAAAGGGAGCCAAAAACATTCAGTACTTC.

V and J are TRBV28 and TRBJ2-7; 8 nucleotides match TRBD1. V shed 4 bases and J 8 bases; nucleotides not matched to a gene: 13. This CDR3 comprises 15 residues. Germline values: CDR1 MDHEN, CDR2 SYDVKM. CDR3 nucleotides: TGTGCCAGCAGTTCTCCGGCAGGGGGCCTCCCCCAGCAGTACTTC. Amino acid sequence: CASSSPAGGLPQQYF.

The chain recombines TRBV7-3 with TRBJ2-2; the D gene could be TRBD1 or TRBD2 (5 bases each). CDR3 length: 14 residues. Trimming took 2 bases from V and 11 from J, leaving 15 bases between them. CDR1 and CDR2 (germline): SGHTA, FQGTGA. CDR3 sequence: CASSLPPGHSELFF. CDR3 DNA: TGTGCCAGCAGCTTACCCCCGGGGCATTCAGAGCTGTTTTTT.